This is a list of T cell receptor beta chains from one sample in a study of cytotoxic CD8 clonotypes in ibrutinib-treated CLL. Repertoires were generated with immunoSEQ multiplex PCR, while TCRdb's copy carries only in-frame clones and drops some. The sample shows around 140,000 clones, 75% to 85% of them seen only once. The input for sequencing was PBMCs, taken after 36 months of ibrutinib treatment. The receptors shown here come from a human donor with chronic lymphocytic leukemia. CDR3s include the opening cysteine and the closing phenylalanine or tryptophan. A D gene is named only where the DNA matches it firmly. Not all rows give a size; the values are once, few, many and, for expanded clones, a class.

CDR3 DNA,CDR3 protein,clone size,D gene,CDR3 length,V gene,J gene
TGTGCCAGCAGCTTGCCCCTTAGACTAGCGGGGGCGCGGAGCGAGCAGTTCTTC,CASSLPLRLAGARSEQFF,.,TRBD2,18,TRBV7-9,TRBJ2-1
TGTGCCACCAGCGAGGGCCACAGCTACGAGCAGTACTTC,CATSEGHSYEQYF,once,.,13,TRBV15,TRBJ2-7
TGTGCCAGCAGCAGTTCCGGGACAGGGCTCGATGAGCAGTTCTTC,CASSSSGTGLDEQFF,.,TRBD1,15,TRBV7-3,TRBJ2-1
TGCGCCAGCAGCTTGGCCTCGACGGGCTATAATTCACCCCTCCACTTT,CASSLASTGYNSPLHF,.,.,16,TRBV5-1,TRBJ1-6
TGTGCCAGCAGCCGCACCGAAAAACTGTTTTTT,CASSRTEKLFF,.,.,11,TRBV5-6,TRBJ1-4
TGTGCCAGCAGTGAAGCAAGGTCACCCCTCCACTTT,CASSEARSPLHF,few,.,12,TRBV6-1,TRBJ1-6
TGTGCCAGCAGCTTTAGTGAGAACAGGGGCGCCGAGCAGTACTTC,CASSFSENRGAEQYF,.,TRBD1,15,TRBV11-2,TRBJ2-7
TGTGCCAGCAGCCAGGAGGCCACAGGTTTCGGTGAAAAACTGTTTTTT,CASSQEATGFGEKLFF,.,.,16,TRBV14,TRBJ1-4
TGTGCCAGTAGTATTTACGAGAACACTGAAGCTTTCTTT,CASSIYENTEAFF,few,.,13,TRBV19,TRBJ1-1
TGTGCCAGCACGTTCGGCAGGGCCCATGAAAAACTGTTTTTT,CASTFGRAHEKLFF,.,.,14,TRBV6-1,TRBJ1-4
TGTGCCAGCAGGGGATCTAAAAGGCTTGAAGCTTTCTTT,CASRGSKRLEAFF,.,.,13,TRBV28,TRBJ1-1
TGTGCCAGCAGCCAAGGCAACGGGATCATTACCGGGGAGCTGTTTTTT,CASSQGNGIITGELFF,few,.,16,TRBV4-2,TRBJ2-2
TGTGCCAGTAGTAACGACCGACAGGAGTATAGCAATCAGCCCCAGCATTTT,CASSNDRQEYSNQPQHF,.,.,17,TRBV19,TRBJ1-5
TGTGCCAGCGGGAGACAGGGCCTGTGGGTTGAGCAGTTCTTC,CASGRQGLWVEQFF,.,TRBD1,14,TRBV9,TRBJ2-1
TGTGCCAGCAGCCCAGGACAGTTTAGCAATCAGCCCCAGCATTTT,CASSPGQFSNQPQHF,.,.,15,TRBV7-6,TRBJ1-5
TGTGCCAGCAGTCGAATCGGATCAACGAGGGAAAAACTGTTTTTT,CASSRIGSTREKLFF,.,.,15,TRBV27,TRBJ1-4
TGTGCCATCAAATCCGGGACAGGGGCCCACAATGAGCAGTTCTTC,CAIKSGTGAHNEQFF,.,TRBD1,15,TRBV10-3,TRBJ2-1
TGTGCCAGCAGCTTAGAGGCTCAGGCCGGGGAGCTGTTTTTT,CASSLEAQAGELFF,.,.,14,TRBV7-6,TRBJ2-2
TGTGCCAGCAGTACACCAGGGGTCGAGCAGTACTTC,CASSTPGVEQYF,.,.,12,TRBV28,TRBJ2-7
TGTGCCAGTACATTTTATGGGCGCGGGTTGGGCTACATGAACACTGAAGCTTTCTTT,CASTFYGRGLGYMNTEAFF,.,.,19,TRBV19,TRBJ1-1
TGCGCCAGCAGCTTACTAGCGGGGGTCAACGAGCAGTACTTC,CASSLLAGVNEQYF,once,TRBD2,14,TRBV5-1,TRBJ2-7
TGTGCCAGTAGGGTGGAGGGGGGAGGTCAGCCCCAGCATTTT,CASRVEGGGQPQHF,.,.,14,TRBV19,TRBJ1-5
TGCGCCAGCAGCCAACCCCTCGACAGGCGAGACACTGAAGCTTTCTTT,CASSQPLDRRDTEAFF,.,.,16,TRBV4-1,TRBJ1-1
TGCGCCAGCAGCACGCTTCAACCGAGCTCCTACGAGCAGTACTTC,CASSTLQPSSYEQYF,.,.,15,TRBV5-1,TRBJ2-7
TGTGCCAGTAGTCTCAGGACAGGGACCGACGAGCAGTACTTC,CASSLRTGTDEQYF,.,TRBD1,14,TRBV19,TRBJ2-7
TGCGCCAGCAGCACGACCAGTGATCGGGGCACAGATACGCAGTATTTT,CASSTTSDRGTDTQYF,.,.,16,TRBV5-1,TRBJ2-3
TGCGCCAGCAGCTTGGGGGCAAGTAGCACAGATACGCAGTATTTT,CASSLGASSTDTQYF,once,.,15,TRBV5-1,TRBJ2-3
TGTGCCAGCAGATCGAGTGGGGGCACTGAAGCTTTCTTT,CASRSSGGTEAFF,.,.,13,TRBV27,TRBJ1-1
TGCAGCGTTGCCGTTGGCAGGGGCGCTCAGCCCCAGCATTTT,CSVAVGRGAQPQHF,.,.,14,TRBV29-1,TRBJ1-5
TGTGCCAGCAGTCCCTTTTCACTACCAGATACGCAGTATTTT,CASSPFSLPDTQYF,.,.,14,TRBV6-1,TRBJ2-3
TGTGCCTGGAGTGTCCGAATAGGGGGGGCAGCTAATGAAAAACTGTTTTTT,CAWSVRIGGAANEKLFF,.,.,17,TRBV30,TRBJ1-4
TGTGCCTGGAGTTCTTACCTAGCGGGAGGGCCCTCCTACGAGCAGTACTTC,CAWSSYLAGGPSYEQYF,.,TRBD2,17,TRBV30,TRBJ2-7
TGTGCCAGTAGTACCCCGCATGCAGTTGCTGGGACAGATACGCAGTATTTT,CASSTPHAVAGTDTQYF,.,.,17,TRBV19,TRBJ2-3
TGTGCCAGCAGCCAAGATGTACTAGCAACTAATGAAAAACTGTTTTTT,CASSQDVLATNEKLFF,.,.,16,TRBV14,TRBJ1-4
TGTGCCAGCAGGAAACAGGTGCTACGTGGCTACACCTTC,CASRKQVLRGYTF,.,.,13,TRBV28,TRBJ1-2
TGTGCCAGCAGCTTGTACCGTAACTATGGCTACACCTTC,CASSLYRNYGYTF,.,.,13,TRBV5-6,TRBJ1-2
TGTGCCAGCAGCCTCAATCCCGACAGGGCTAATGAAAAACTGTTTTTT,CASSLNPDRANEKLFF,.,TRBD1,16,TRBV7-6,TRBJ1-4
TGTGCCGGTCCCCGGACCGACTATGGCTACACCTTC,CAGPRTDYGYTF,.,.,12,TRBV30,TRBJ1-2
TGTGCCAGCAGTCCAGGAGCCTCTGGGGCCAACGTCCTGACTTTC,CASSPGASGANVLTF,.,.,15,TRBV10-3,TRBJ2-6
TGTGCCAGTAGTATGACGGCCGATTATAATTCACCCCTCCACTTT,CASSMTADYNSPLHF,.,.,15,TRBV19,TRBJ1-6
TGTGCCAGCAGCGAGGACCCCCGGGTTCTAGCGGCAGATACGCAGTATTTT,CASSEDPRVLAADTQYF,once,TRBD2,17,TRBV9,TRBJ2-3
TGTGCCAGCAGCCAGGGACAGAGAACCTACGAGCAGTACTTC,CASSQGQRTYEQYF,.,TRBD1,14,TRBV5-4,TRBJ2-7
TGTGCCACCGGGACAGGGGGATTCTCTGGGGCCAACGTCCTGACTTTC,CATGTGGFSGANVLTF,.,TRBD1,16,TRBV15,TRBJ2-6
TGCAGCGTTGCACAGACAGATACGCAGTATTTT,CSVAQTDTQYF,once,.,11,TRBV29-1,TRBJ2-3
TGTGCCAGCAGCTTAGCCCCGAGAGCCACTGAAGCTTTCTTT,CASSLAPRATEAFF,.,.,14,TRBV7-9,TRBJ1-1
TGTGCCATCAAGGAGGGAGCTGCAGATACGCAGTATTTT,CAIKEGAADTQYF,.,.,13,TRBV10-3,TRBJ2-3